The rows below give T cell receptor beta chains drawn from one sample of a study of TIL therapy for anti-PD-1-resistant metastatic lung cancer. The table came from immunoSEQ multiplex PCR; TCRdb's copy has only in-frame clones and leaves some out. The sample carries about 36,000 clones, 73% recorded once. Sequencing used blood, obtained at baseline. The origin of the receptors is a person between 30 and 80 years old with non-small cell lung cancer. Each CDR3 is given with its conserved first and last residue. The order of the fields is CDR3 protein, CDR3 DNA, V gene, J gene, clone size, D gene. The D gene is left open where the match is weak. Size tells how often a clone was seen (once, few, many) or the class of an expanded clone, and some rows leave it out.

CASSPRGTYEQYF	TGTGCCAGCAGCCCTAGGGGCACCTACGAGCAGTACTTC	TRBV13	TRBJ2-7	-	-
CASSLGTSGVTDTQYF	TGTGCCAGCAGCTTAGGGACTAGCGGGGTCACAGATACGCAGTATTTT	TRBV11-3	TRBJ2-3	once	TRBD2
CASSAATGSYSYNEQFF	TGTGCCAGTAGTGCCGCGACAGGTAGCTACTCCTACAATGAGCAGTTCTTC	TRBV19	TRBJ2-1	-	-
CASTLGSSVHEQYF	TGTGCCAGCACCTTGGGCTCCTCCGTTCACGAGCAGTACTTC	TRBV5-6	TRBJ2-7	-	-
CASSSHLGGANTGELFF	TGTGCCAGCAGCTCCCACTTGGGGGGAGCGAACACCGGGGAGCTGTTTTTT	TRBV7-3	TRBJ2-2	-	-
CASSYSSVSYEQYF	TGTGCCAGCAGTTACTCGAGTGTCTCCTACGAGCAGTACTTC	TRBV6-5	TRBJ2-7	-	-
CASSSGQVLNEQFF	TGTGCCAGCAGCTCTGGTCAAGTATTAAATGAGCAGTTCTTC	TRBV7-6	TRBJ2-1	-	-
CASSPFNGQRYGYTF	TGTGCCAGCTCACCCTTTAACGGCCAACGGTATGGCTACACCTTC	TRBV18	TRBJ1-2	-	-
CASSFAGTGNTEAFF	TGTGCCAGCAGCTTTGCCGGGACGGGGAACACTGAAGCTTTCTTT	TRBV7-2	TRBJ1-1	few	-
CASISPRDSFSGNTIYF	TGTGCCAGTATCTCCCCCCGGGACAGTTTCTCTGGAAACACCATATATTTT	TRBV19	TRBJ1-3	few	TRBD1
CASSERRYGYTF	TGTGCCAGCAGTGAACGTCGCTATGGCTACACCTTC	TRBV6-1	TRBJ1-2	-	-
CASSQGTGLGGYTF	TGCGCCAGCAGCCAGGGGACAGGGCTGGGAGGCTACACCTTC	TRBV4-3	TRBJ1-2	-	TRBD1
CASSPGQGAYEQYF	TGTGCCAGCAGCCCCGGACAGGGCGCCTACGAGCAGTACTTC	TRBV7-2	TRBJ2-7	-	TRBD1
CASSVASGRTDTQYF	TGTGCCAGCAGCGTAGCTAGCGGACGCACAGATACGCAGTATTTT	TRBV9	TRBJ2-3	-	TRBD2
CASSLGPGEQYF	TGTGCCAGCAGCTTGGGTCCCGGGGAGCAGTACTTC	TRBV5-6	TRBJ2-7	-	-
CASSTPAHQGTEAFF	TGTGCCAGCAGTACCCCGGCCCACCAGGGGACTGAAGCTTTCTTT	TRBV28	TRBJ1-1	-	-
CASSLNTGRLSGNTIYF	TGTGCCAGCAGCTTGAATACAGGACGGCTCTCTGGAAACACCATATATTTT	TRBV7-9	TRBJ1-3	-	-
CASSEWVPMPQHF	TGTGCCAGCAGTGAATGGGTGCCGATGCCCCAGCATTTT	TRBV25-1	TRBJ1-5	few	-
CASSKQGTYEQYF	TGTGCCAGTAGCAAACAGGGAACCTACGAGCAGTACTTC	TRBV19	TRBJ2-7	-	-
CASSTAFDSGNTIYF	TGTGCCAGTAGTACGGCTTTCGACTCTGGAAACACCATATATTTT	TRBV19	TRBJ1-3	-	-
CASSGYRGGTEAFF	TGTGCCAGCAGCGGTTACAGGGGAGGCACTGAAGCTTTCTTT	TRBV7-2	TRBJ1-1	-	TRBD1
CASSRGFINYGYTF	TGTGCCAGCAGTAGGGGGTTTATAAACTATGGCTACACCTTC	TRBV6-5	TRBJ1-2	-	-
CASSFGADTQYF	TGTGCCAGCAGCTTCGGAGCAGATACGCAGTATTTT	TRBV7-3	TRBJ2-3	-	-
CAWNQQGLGMNTEAFF	TGTGCCTGGAACCAACAGGGGCTGGGCATGAACACTGAAGCTTTCTTT	TRBV30	TRBJ1-1	few	TRBD1
CASSLRTILEDSPLHF	TGTGCCAGCAGCTTGAGGACTATTCTGGAAGATTCACCCCTCCACTTT	TRBV5-6	TRBJ1-6	-	-
CASSMVRDSFYSNQPQHF	TGTGCCAGTAGTATGGTTAGGGATAGTTTTTATAGCAATCAGCCCCAGCATTTT	TRBV19	TRBJ1-5	once	-
CASKAGFGTGELFF	TGTGCCAGCAAGGCGGGCTTCGGCACCGGGGAGCTGTTTTTT	TRBV6-1	TRBJ2-2	-	-
CASRSSGGSYEQYF	TGTGCCAGCAGGTCCTCAGGGGGTTCCTACGAGCAGTACTTC	TRBV6-6	TRBJ2-7	-	TRBD1
CAAPSGGCHEQYF	TGTGCCGCACCGTCAGGGGGCTGCCACGAGCAGTACTTC	TRBV30	TRBJ2-7	-	TRBD1
CASSRLGLRTSGPSYEQYF	TGTGCCAGCAGCCGGCTTGGCCTTCGGACTAGCGGGCCATCCTACGAGCAGTACTTC	TRBV5-5	TRBJ2-7	-	TRBD2
CAWRAGTGISPYTF	TGTGCCTGGAGGGCCGGGACAGGTATTTCCCCCTACACCTTC	TRBV30	TRBJ1-2	few	TRBD1
CASSLARGPRKSTEAFF	TGTGCCAGCAGCTTGGCCAGGGGGCCGAGGAAATCCACTGAAGCTTTCTTT	TRBV5-6	TRBJ1-1	-	TRBD1
CASSYQLEGRKNIQYF	TGTGCCAGCAGTTACCAGCTGGAAGGGAGGAAAAACATTCAGTACTTC	TRBV6-6	TRBJ2-4	-	-
CASSLGTGFTRNEQFF	TGTGCCAGCAGCTTGGGGACAGGTTTTACGAGGAATGAGCAGTTCTTC	TRBV7-3	TRBJ2-1	-	TRBD1
CASSLGPDTGELFF	TGCGCCAGCAGCCTGGGCCCTGACACCGGGGAGCTGTTTTTT	TRBV4-3	TRBJ2-2	-	-
CASSLRAGGNEAFF	TGTGCCAGCAGCCTGAGGGCAGGGGGGAATGAAGCTTTCTTT	TRBV5-4	TRBJ1-1	few	TRBD1
CASSRSRAGGDYEQYF	TGTGCCAGCAGTCGATCTAGAGCGGGGGGTGACTACGAGCAGTACTTC	TRBV27	TRBJ2-7	-	TRBD2
CASSLAQGAWTEAFF	TGTGCCAGCAGCTTAGCGCAAGGGGCGTGGACTGAAGCTTTCTTT	TRBV7-9	TRBJ1-1	-	-
CASSLGAIGTGSYSPLHF	TGTGCCAGCAGCTTAGGGGCCATCGGGACAGGATCCTATTCACCCCTCCACTTT	TRBV7-2	TRBJ1-6	-	TRBD1
CASASARSVYYGYTF	TGTGCCAGTGCAAGTGCGCGGAGTGTGTACTATGGCTACACCTTC	TRBV19	TRBJ1-2	-	-
CASSGGQGGWPQHF	TGTGCCAGCAGCGGAGGTCAGGGCGGGTGGCCCCAGCATTTT	TRBV9	TRBJ1-5	few	-
CAISEGQANEQFF	TGTGCCATCAGTGAAGGGCAGGCCAATGAGCAGTTCTTC	TRBV10-3	TRBJ2-1	-	-
CASNRLAGGDEQFF	TGTGCCAGCAATCGCCTAGCGGGTGGGGATGAGCAGTTCTTC	TRBV5-4	TRBJ2-1	-	TRBD2
CASSSTLSSYNEQFF	TGTGCCAGCAGCTCAACACTGAGCTCCTACAATGAGCAGTTCTTC	TRBV11-2	TRBJ2-1	-	-
CASSLYGLSGGPEPQYF	TGTGCCAGCAGTTTATACGGACTGTCGGGGGGGCCCGAGCCGCAGTACTTC	TRBV27	TRBJ2-7	-	TRBD2
CSYRRGGEQYF	TGCAGCTATCGGCGAGGGGGCGAGCAGTACTTC	TRBV29-1	TRBJ2-7	-	-
CASSGDRGGDTQYF	TGTGCCAGCAGTGGGGACAGGGGAGGAGATACGCAGTATTTT	TRBV27	TRBJ2-3	-	TRBD1
CASSPLATDTQYF	TGTGCCAGCTCGCCACTCGCCACAGATACGCAGTATTTT	TRBV18	TRBJ2-3	-	-
CASSFFRDEQFF	TGTGCCAGCAGTTTTTTCCGGGATGAGCAGTTCTTC	TRBV7-2	TRBJ2-1	-	-
CASSQGRGQPQHF	TGCGCCAGCAGCCAAGGGAGAGGTCAGCCCCAGCATTTT	TRBV4-3	TRBJ1-5	few	-
CASSTGINQPQHF	TGTGCCAGCAGCACCGGGATCAATCAGCCCCAGCATTTT	TRBV7-9	TRBJ1-5	-	-
CASRRGYRDEQFF	TGTGCCAGCAGGAGGGGGTATCGGGATGAGCAGTTCTTC	TRBV5-4	TRBJ2-1	-	-
CSVQLTEAFF	TGCAGCGTTCAATTAACTGAAGCTTTCTTT	TRBV29-1	TRBJ1-1	few	-
CATSNLGSNQPQHF	TGTGCCACCAGCAACTTAGGGAGCAATCAGCCCCAGCATTTT	TRBV15	TRBJ1-5	-	-
CASSFEQGLRGNTIYF	TGTGCCAGCAGCTTTGAACAGGGGTTACGGGGCAACACCATATATTTT	TRBV7-6	TRBJ1-3	-	TRBD1
CASCEGGLYEQYF	TGTGCCAGCTGTGAGGGGGGCCTCTACGAGCAGTACTTC	TRBV6-1	TRBJ2-7	-	-
CASSPMAESINTEAFF	TGTGCCAGCAGCCCAATGGCAGAATCGATTAACACTGAAGCTTTCTTT	TRBV7-6	TRBJ1-1	-	-
CASSGGGVGTDTQYF	TGTGCCAGCAGCGGGGGAGGGGTGGGCACAGATACGCAGTATTTT	TRBV9	TRBJ2-3	-	TRBD2
CASSLASTSRETQYF	TGCGCCAGCAGCTTAGCAAGTACCAGCCGGGAGACCCAGTACTTC	TRBV4-3	TRBJ2-5	-	-